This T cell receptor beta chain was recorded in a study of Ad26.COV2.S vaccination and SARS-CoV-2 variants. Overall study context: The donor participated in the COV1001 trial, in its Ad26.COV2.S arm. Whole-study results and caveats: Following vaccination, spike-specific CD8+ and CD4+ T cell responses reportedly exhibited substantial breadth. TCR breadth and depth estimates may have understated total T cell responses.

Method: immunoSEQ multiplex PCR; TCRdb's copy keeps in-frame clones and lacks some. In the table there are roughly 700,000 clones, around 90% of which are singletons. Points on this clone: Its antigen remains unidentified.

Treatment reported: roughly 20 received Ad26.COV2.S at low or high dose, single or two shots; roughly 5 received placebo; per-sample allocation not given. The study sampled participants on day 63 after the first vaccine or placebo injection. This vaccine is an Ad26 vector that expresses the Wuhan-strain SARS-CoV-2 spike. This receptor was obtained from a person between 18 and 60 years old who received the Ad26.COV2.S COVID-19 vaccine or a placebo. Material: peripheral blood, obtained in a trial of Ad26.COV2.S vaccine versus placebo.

The DNA of the CDR3 is TGTGCCAGCAGCGTAGGGGCAGCCTCTGGAAACACCATATATTTT. Translating it yields CASSVGAASGNTIYF. This chain links TRBV9 with TRBJ1-3, with D uncertain. V lost 0 bases and J lost 0, with 7 bases in between. This CDR3 region has 15 residues. The germline CDR1 and CDR2 sequences are SGDLS and YYNGEE.